This is a list of T cell receptor beta chains from one sample in a study of blood T cell repertoires in COVID-19. Clones were read by immunoSEQ multiplex PCR, and TCRdb kept only the in-frame ones, dropping some. The data contain about 190,000 clones, roughly 80% of them singletons. Material: peripheral blood. The origin of the receptors is a woman aged 50 to 60 with acute or convalescent COVID-19. The CDR3 runs from the conserved cysteine through the conserved F or W. The D gene is left open where the match is weak. Clone sizes are given selectively: once, few, many, or a class where the clone is expanded.

v_call	j_call	cdr3_length	clone_size	d_call	cdr3_nt	cdr3_aa
TRBV30	TRBJ1-1	15	-	-	TGTGCCTGGAGTCCATCCCCCGCCGGGAACACTGAAGCTTTCTTT	CAWSPSPAGNTEAFF
TRBV10-3	TRBJ2-5	11	-	TRBD2	TGTGCCACTGGACTAGGGGTGACCCAGTACTTC	CATGLGVTQYF
TRBV28	TRBJ1-5	16	-	TRBD1	TGTGCCAGCAGGCTAAGTTGGGGACAGGGAGGTCAGCCCCAGCATTTT	CASRLSWGQGGQPQHF
TRBV19	TRBJ2-1	16	-	-	TGTGCCAGTAGTATGGCCGTCAGGGGTAACCTCAATGAGCAGTTCTTC	CASSMAVRGNLNEQFF
TRBV28	TRBJ2-3	16	few	-	TGTGCCAGCAGTTCCGGCGGGACGGCATTCACAGATACGCAGTATTTT	CASSSGGTAFTDTQYF
TRBV6-5	TRBJ2-1	14	-	TRBD1	TGTGCCAGCACTATGGACAGGGGGCGCAATGAGCAGTTCTTC	CASTMDRGRNEQFF
TRBV7-2	TRBJ2-6	17	-	TRBD2	TGTGCCAGCAGCTTAGCTAGCGGGGGGTCTGGGGCCAACGTCCTGACTTTC	CASSLASGGSGANVLTF
TRBV6-5	TRBJ1-1	14	-	TRBD1	TGTGCCAGCACTCTAGGACAGGGTCGCACTGAAGCTTTCTTT	CASTLGQGRTEAFF
TRBV15	TRBJ2-7	15	once	-	TGTGCCACCAGCAGAGATAGAGGGATACCCTACGAGCAGTACTTC	CATSRDRGIPYEQYF
TRBV7-2	TRBJ1-2	15	-	TRBD1	TGTGCCAGCAGCCAACGACAGGGGGCGACCAGGGGCTACACCTTC	CASSQRQGATRGYTF
TRBV19	TRBJ1-2	16	-	TRBD1	TGTGCCAGTAGTATTGACGGACAGGGGAGCCTCTATGGCTACACCTTC	CASSIDGQGSLYGYTF
TRBV19	TRBJ2-7	13	-	-	TGTGCCACTACAGACAGGACCCTGGGCGAGCAGTACTTC	CATTDRTLGEQYF
TRBV6-2/TRBV6-3	TRBJ2-7	15	-	TRBD2	TGTGCCAGCAGTTTCGAGCGGGGGGGCCCTCGGGAGCAGTACTTC	CASSFERGGPREQYF
TRBV7-2	TRBJ1-5	15	-	TRBD1	TGTGCCAGCAGCTTTACCGGGACAGCTAATCAGCCCCAGCATTTT	CASSFTGTANQPQHF
TRBV2	TRBJ1-5	13	-	-	TGTGCCAGCGGGCGGCGGGGCAATCAGCCCCAGCATTTT	CASGRRGNQPQHF
TRBV6-5	TRBJ1-3	14	-	-	TGTGCCAGCAGCCCCCACAACTCTGGAAACACCATATATTTT	CASSPHNSGNTIYF